This TCR beta chain was identified in a study of control samples from healthy donors and cancer patients. This CDR3 is 15 amino acids long. V dropped 5 bases and J dropped 4; count of bases not matched to a gene: 9. Per the germline V gene, CDR1 is SNHLY and CDR2 is FYNNEI. Method: immunoSEQ multiplex PCR; TCRdb's copy keeps in-frame clones and lacks some. The sample includes over 65,000 clones, 85% to 95% of them seen just once. The chain recombines TRBV2 with TRBJ1-2; TRBD1 matches 8 bases. The sample taken for sequencing was blood. This TCR derives from a woman in her thirties or forties in good health. CDR3 nucleotides: TGTGCCAGCAGTCACCCCGGACAGGGTGCCTATGGCTACACCTTC. Protein sequence: CASSHPGQGAYGYTF.